The 26 T cell receptor beta chains presented below share a single source sample, sequenced in a study of T cells in Graves' hyperthyroidism and ophthalmopathy. Amplification of TCR beta CDR3 regions was performed using RNA transcripts as template. The TCR CDR3 first-round RT-PCR relied on the HTBI primer set. Each CDR3 protein gets one entry after TCRdb re-called the multiplex PCR reads with MiXCR. The sample has around 350,000 distinct CDR3 sequences, 19% seen once. The sample consisted of blood. The receptors come from a woman between 18 and 30 years old with Graves' hyperthyroidism.

This clonotype has ten or more counts. The chain employs TRBV12-3 or TRBV12-4 and TRBJ1-2; 7 nucleotides match TRBD1. The CDR3 has 13 residues. V gave up 6 bases and J gave up 6 bases; unmatched junction bases: 7. This CDR3 is CASRYTQGNGYTF. The CDR3 DNA follows: TGTGCCAGCAGATACACACAGGGGAATGGCTACACCTTC.

This clonotype was seen repeatedly, ten times or more. This chain uses TRBV2 with TRBJ2-5; D gene unclear. The germline CDR1 and CDR2 sequences are SNHLY and FYNNEI. Trimming pared 1 base from V and 7 bases from J, leaving 4 bases between. The CDR3 is 11 amino acids. This CDR3 reads CASSEGPTQYF. CDR3 bases: TGTGCCAGCAGTGAAGGCCCGACCCAGTACTTC.

The sample holds many counts of this clonotype. This chain connects TRBV7-9 to TRBJ1-2, with D tentatively TRBD1 (5 bases). The CDR3 sequence is 14 residues long. V was shortened by 0 bases and J by 3 bases, with 8 bases between the two germline ends. The V gene's germline CDR1 is SEHNR and CDR2 FQNEAQ (reference sequence). This CDR3 reads CASSLAIGDYGYTF. CDR3 coding DNA: TGTGCCAGCAGCTTAGCAATAGGGGACTATGGCTACACCTTC.

This chain links TRBV30 with TRBJ1-3, with 9 bases that match TRBD1. In germline, CDR1 is GTSNPN, CDR2 SVGIG (reference sequence). With 1 base clipped from V and 4 bases from J, the junction kept 2 bases outside the gene matches. The CDR3 has 14 residues. The CDR3 sequence: CAWSGTGEGNTIYF. Written as DNA, the CDR3 is TGTGCCTGGAGTGGGACAGGGGAGGGAAACACCATATATTTT. Combining the CDR3 with reference TRBV30 and TRBJ1-3 gives the whole variable domain SQTIHQWPATLVQPVGSPLSLECTVEGTSNPNLYWYRQAAGRGLQLLFYSVGIGQISSEVPQNLSASRPQDRQFILSSKKLLLSDSGFYLCAWSGTGEGNTIYFGEGSWLTVV.

The rearrangement uses TRBV7-2 and TRBJ2-5, with D perhaps given as TRBD1 or TRBD2 (5 bases each). CDR3 size: 16 residues. V lost 1 base, J lost 1 base, and 13 bases lay in between. Per the germline V gene, CDR1 is SGHTA and CDR2 is FQGNSA. This CDR3 is CASSLGAPGAQETQYF. CDR3 coding DNA: TGTGCCAGCAGCTTAGGGGCCCCCGGGGCCCAAGAGACCCAGTACTTC. Together with reference TRBV7-2 and TRBJ2-5, the CDR3 gives the full variable domain: GAGVSQSPSNKVTEKGKDVELRCDPISGHTALYWYRQSLGQGLEFLIYFQGNSAPDKSGLPSDRFSAERTGGSVSTLTIQRTQQEDSAVYLCASSLGAPGAQETQYFGPGTRLLVL.

This clonotype was detected only a few times. The genes are TRBV7-8 and TRBJ2-3; D tentatively fits TRBD1 or TRBD2 (5 bases each). Germline CDR1 is SGHVS and CDR2 is FQNEAQ. CDR3 length equals 16 residues. V lost 5 bases to trimming and J lost 8 bases, with 23 bases between them. The CDR3 region has the DNA TGTGCCAGCAGCCCCACACGGGGACCCGGCCGGGTTACGCAGTATTTT. It is translated as CASSPTRGPGRVTQYF.

This clonotype was counted ten times or more. The chain couples TRBV11-2 to TRBJ1-5; possibly TRBD1 for D (5 bases). The germline gives CDR1 SGHAT, CDR2 FQNNGV. This CDR3 spans 14 amino acids. The V end lost 2 bases, the J end lost 7 bases, and 12 bases lay between the germline ends. The CDR3 protein is CASSLSAGSQPQHF. As DNA, the CDR3 is TGTGCCAGCAGCTTATCAGCAGGGAGCCAGCCCCAGCATTTT.

This clonotype occurred many times. J is TRBJ1-1 and V is TRBV30; the D is unclear. V lost 3 bases, J lost 1 base, and 9 bases lay in between. This CDR3 has 13 amino acids. The germline gives CDR1 GTSNPN, CDR2 SVGIG (reference sequence). CDR3 protein: CAWRLRKNTEAFF. Here the CDR3 DNA reads TGTGCCTGGAGACTACGAAAGAACACTGAAGCTTTCTTT. The variable domain in full, with the rest retrieved from reference TRBV30 and TRBJ1-1, is SQTIHQWPATLVQPVGSPLSLECTVEGTSNPNLYWYRQAAGRGLQLLFYSVGIGQISSEVPQNLSASRPQDRQFILSSKKLLLSDSGFYLCAWRLRKNTEAFFGQGTRLTVV.

This clonotype has more than one count but fewer than ten. The chain carries TRBV4-2 and TRBJ2-5; 14 bases fit TRBD2. Germline V gene lookup returns CDR1 LGHNA and CDR2 YNFKEQ. The V gene end was trimmed by 1 base and the J gene end by 5 bases; junction bases not matched to a gene: 6. The CDR3 has 17 residues. CDR3 nucleotides: TGTGCCAGCAGCCAAGGACTAGCGGGGGGGGGATATGAGACCCAGTACTTC. Its translation: CASSQGLAGGGYETQYF.

This clonotype was seen ten or more times. V is TRBV7-2 and J is TRBJ2-7; 10 bases fit TRBD2. Germline CDR1 is SGHTA and CDR2 is FQGNSA. CDR3 length equals 15 residues. Germline trimming cut 5 bases from V and 2 bases from J; bases unmatched to any gene: 6. CDR3 nucleotides: TGTGCCAGCAGCAATAGCGGGGGGCTCACCTACGAGCAGTACTTC. It specifies CASSNSGGLTYEQYF.

The rearrangement uses TRBV6-1 and TRBJ2-2; D possibly corresponds to TRBD2 (5 bases). The germline V and J ends were trimmed by 1 base and 2 bases, with 8 bases remaining between them. This CDR3 is built from 15 residues. Germline CDR1 MNHNS, CDR2 SASEGT. CDR3 coding DNA: TGTGCCAGCAGTGAAGGCGAGGGAAACACCGGGGAGCTGTTTTTT. It codes for CASSEGEGNTGELFF.

This clonotype was detected ten times or more. The genes are TRBV7-9 and TRBJ2-7; unclear D gene. Germline values: CDR1 SEHNR, CDR2 FQNEAQ (reference sequence). The CDR3 covers 15 residues. V lost 2 bases to trimming and J lost 7 bases, with 18 bases between them. The CDR3 reads CASSLLQGRIGEQYF. CDR3 DNA sequence: TGTGCCAGCAGCTTACTCCAAGGTCGGATTGGGGAGCAGTACTTC. Full variable domain (missing parts from reference TRBV7-9 and TRBJ2-7): DTGVSQNPRHKITKRGQNVTFRCDPISEHNRLYWYRQTLGQGPEFLTYFQNEAQLEKSRLLSDRFSAERPKGSFSTLEIQRTEQGDSAMYLCASSLLQGRIGEQYFGPGTRLTVT.

This clonotype has at least ten counts. The V and J genes are TRBV20-1 and TRBJ2-5, with 11 bases lining up with TRBD2. Germline V lookup: CDR1 DFQATT, CDR2 SNEGSKA (reference sequence). After removal of 2 bases from V and 2 bases from J, the junction contained 13 bases not matched to a gene. This CDR3 comprises 18 residues. CDR3 protein: CSARPRLRLAGWQETQYF. In nucleotides, the CDR3 is TGCAGTGCTAGACCAAGACTTAGACTAGCGGGGTGGCAAGAGACCCAGTACTTC.

The V call is TRBV19, the J call TRBJ2-7, with D possibly matching TRBD1 (5 bases). V was clipped by 2 bases and J by 2 bases, with 10 bases between them. The CDR3 runs to 14 residues. Germline V gene lookup returns CDR1 LNHDA and CDR2 SQIVND (reference sequence). The CDR3 region is CASSIIQGPYEQYF. The DNA for the CDR3 is TGTGCCAGTAGTATAATCCAGGGTCCCTACGAGCAGTACTTC.

This clonotype came up many times. The chain recombines TRBV20-1 with TRBJ1-2; TRBD1 aligns across 10 bases. The CDR3 consists of 16 residues. V lost 1 base and J lost 2; bases outside the gene matches: 7. Per the germline V gene, CDR1 is DFQATT and CDR2 is SNEGSKA (reference sequence). The CDR3 protein is CSARATRDRGNYGYTF. The CDR3 region has the DNA TGCAGTGCTAGAGCGACTCGGGACAGGGGAAACTATGGCTACACCTTC.

This clonotype was seen repeatedly, ten times or more. V and J are TRBV11-1 and TRBJ2-5, with a tentative D call TRBD2 (7 bases). Trimming left V 7 bases short and J 2 bases short, with 23 bases between. In germline, CDR1 is SGHAT, CDR2 FQDESV (reference sequence). This CDR3 comprises 17 residues. As DNA, the CDR3 is TGTGCCAGCACCAAGGGGAGAGGGGAGGGGGGGCAAGAGACCCAGTACTTC. Amino acids: CASTKGRGEGGQETQYF.

This clonotype showed up many times. The J gene is TRBJ2-2, the V gene TRBV5-1; D remains unclear. V gave up 2 bases and J gave up 6 bases, with 5 bases separating them. In germline, CDR1 is SGHRS, CDR2 YFSETQ. The CDR3 covers 12 residues. This CDR3 is CASSFWSGELFF. The CDR3 DNA is TGCGCCAGCAGCTTCTGGTCCGGGGAGCTGTTTTTT.

This clonotype was counted ten times or more. J is TRBJ2-3 and V is TRBV7-2; maybe TRBD2 (6 bases). Trimming shortened V by 3 bases and J by 5 bases, and 9 bases separated the two germline ends. The CDR3 runs to 13 residues. Germline V gene lookup returns CDR1 SGHTA and CDR2 FQGNSA. The DNA for the CDR3 is TGTGCCAGCAGCTTTGGTAGCGGAGATACGCAGTATTTT. This sequence encodes CASSFGSGDTQYF.

Ten or more counts support this clonotype. The chain recombines TRBV11-2 with TRBJ1-6, with D unresolved. CDR3 length equals 18 residues. The germline V gene has CDR1 SGHAT and CDR2 FQNNGV. The V end was cut by 5 bases, the J end by 2 bases, with 19 bases between. DNA of the CDR3: TGTGCCAGCAGCAACTCCGGGCCTCCCAGCACCTATAATTCACCCCTCCACTTT. Protein: CASSNSGPPSTYNSPLHF.

This clonotype occurred many times. One junction end does not reproduce the germline sequence, and a read error may be involved. This chain links TRBV7-6 with TRBJ2-7, with TRBD2 matching over 12 bases. The CDR3 length is 17 residues. Germline CDR1 reads SGHVS; CDR2 reads FNYEAQ. Here the CDR3 reads CASSPWTSGVSSYEQCF. The CDR3 bases are TGTGCCAGCAGCCCGTGGACTAGCGGGGTGAGCTCCTACGAGCAGTGCTTC.

The sample holds many counts of this clonotype. The chain is built from TRBV7-3 and TRBJ1-5, with D hard to call. V was shortened by 3 bases and J by 0 bases, with 3 bases between the two germline ends. There are 13 residues in the CDR3. Germline values: CDR1 SGHTA, CDR2 FQGTGA. The CDR3 sequence is CASSFDSNQPQHF. The DNA for the CDR3 is TGTGCCAGCAGCTTCGATAGCAATCAGCCCCAGCATTTT.

This clonotype was recorded many times. The chain is built from TRBV2 and TRBJ2-7; possible D gene TRBD1, 8 bases. The CDR3 length is 13 residues. Germline V lookup: CDR1 SNHLY, CDR2 FYNNEI. V lost 8 bases, J lost 6 bases, and 17 bases lay in between. DNA for the CDR3: TGTGCCAGCCTGGGCCACAGGGGGGGCGAGCAGTACTTC. It encodes CASLGHRGGEQYF. Full variable domain (remainder filled in from reference TRBV2 and TRBJ2-7): EPEVTQTPSHQVTQMGQEVILRCVPISNHLYFYWYRQILGQKVEFLVSFYNNEISEKSEIFDDQFSVERPDGSNFTLKIRSTKLEDSAMYFCASLGHRGGEQYFGPGTRLTVT.

The CDR3 sequence: CASNWREATYEQYF. The CDR3 DNA is TGTGCCAGCAATTGGCGGGAGGCCACCTACGAGCAGTACTTC. V is TRBV2 and J is TRBJ2-7; 8 nucleotides agree with TRBD2. J gave up 2 bases and V 7 bases, and 7 bases lay outside the gene matches. This CDR3 has 14 residues. Germline V gives CDR1 SNHLY, CDR2 FYNNEI.

This clonotype was detected many times. The chain is built from TRBV2 and TRBJ1-6; unclear D gene. The CDR3 runs 13 residues. Germline V gene sequence: CDR1 SNHLY, CDR2 FYNNEI. Trimming shortened V by 1 base and J by 10 bases, and 8 bases separated the two germline ends. The CDR3 spells CASSEGMGSPLHF. CDR3 DNA sequence: TGTGCCAGCAGTGAAGGGATGGGGTCACCCCTCCACTTT.

In this sample, this clonotype turned up many times. V and J are TRBV20-1 and TRBJ1-2; D gene unclear. The CDR3 consists of 13 residues. The germline CDR1 and CDR2 sequences are DFQATT and SNEGSKA (reference sequence). Trimming cost V 5 bases and J 4 bases, with 14 bases left between them. The CDR3 here is CSALLGVPYGYTF. The CDR3, as DNA: TGCAGTGCTCTCCTCGGGGTGCCCTATGGCTACACCTTC.

The sample holds many counts of this clonotype. The chain recombines TRBV6-5 with TRBJ1-5, with no clear D. Germline lookup yields CDR1 MNHEY and CDR2 SVGAGI. Between the trimmed V and J ends, which lost 4 bases and 0 bases, there was a span of 16 bases. This CDR3 has 17 residues. Written as DNA, the CDR3 is TGTGCCAGCAGTTCCACCGCAGCATCGTATAGCAATCAGCCCCAGCATTTT. It codes for CASSSTAASYSNQPQHF.